The sequence of this T cell receptor beta chain was determined in a study of cytomegalovirus exposure and HLA in healthy donors (dated by TCRdb to the late 2010s). Broadly, across the study: In an earlier analysis of around 540 of the donors, less than 350 Gb of sequence data and 90 million to 130 million unique TCR beta sequences from 150 million to 200 million T cells were reported. The study was designed to test whether signatures of past pathogen exposure could be identified by cataloging public T cell receptors. A separate validation cohort of some 130 different subjects was used in addition to the roughly 640-subject first cohort. HLA typing included class I and class II loci at four-digit resolution. High-throughput TCR immunosequencing, statistical association of individual TCRs with disease status, and machine learning were combined to predict cytomegalovirus infection status. Around 300 gigabases of sequencing data and roughly 90 million unique TCR sequences were included in an early release covering about 620 HLA-typed donors. The T cell repertoires of 700 or so subjects were profiled by immunosequencing and related to cytomegalovirus serostatus. Donor age, sex, ethnicity and CMV serostatus were compiled together with the repertoire data. Rather than using new phenotypic data, the later analysis identified candidate immune exposures from TCR beta sequences and from how often those sequences occurred across donors. On average, roughly 200,000 unique TCR beta nucleotide sequences were sequenced per donor among 300 to 500 genotyped donors of the cohort, with 15% to 20% of those sequences being non-productive. The number of typed donors differed by locus: 629-630 for A, B, C, DRB1 and DQB1; 522 for DQA1; 600 to 610 for DPA1; and some 470 for DPB1. An earlier analysis of several hundred of the donors applied high-throughput TCR beta sequencing to assess whether each TCR beta V gene segment acted as functional or pseudogenic. Of the 398 genotyped donors, about 80% fell in the genetic ancestry cluster associated with self-reported Caucasian donors. Genome-wide SNP genotypes for about three fifths of the roughly 670 donors were used in a later genetic analysis, which treated that subset as a discovery cohort. A later analysis re-analyzed previously published TCR beta repertoires from about 730 donors and added high-resolution HLA genotyping to study TCR occurrence patterns. A handful of DR-DQ haplotypes were handled as single units for association and clustering because linkage in the cohort was strong. Every repertoire in the discovery cohort had been generated on one and the same sequencing platform.

V is reduced by 5 bases and J by 0 bases, leaving a spacing of 10 bases between them. Per the germline V gene (reference sequence), SEHNR is the CDR1 and FQNEAQ is the CDR2. There are 14 amino acids in the CDR3, from cysteine to phenylalanine inclusive. Only CDR3 DNA is held: 42 bases, read in frame from base 1. The library was generated by the immunoSEQ multiplex PCR assay. The multiplex PCR relied on a mix of 60 forward primers for TCR Vbeta segments and 13 reverse primers for TCR Jbeta segments. The CDR3 region of rearranged TCR beta genes was amplified from genomic DNA with a multiplex PCR assay. The amplified TCR beta libraries were sequenced on the Illumina HiSeq System as 87-base-pair reads. The original pipeline was this. Across the 670 or so repertoires, a later analysis counted approximately 83 million unique TCR beta chains, 9.5 million to 13 million of which were shared by at least two donors. Raw reads were error-corrected and collapsed into unique sequences with a nearest-neighbor algorithm that merged closely related sequences to remove PCR and sequencing errors. CDR3 sequences were aligned to IMGT reference sequences to assign V, D and J gene segments. For a sequence to be retained, a match of at least six nucleotides to both a V gene segment and a J gene segment was required. Rearrangements were called productive when the CDR3 lacked stop codons and stayed in frame with V and J; all others were non-productive. Following IMGT convention, CDR3 was defined as the stretch from the second conserved V-encoded cysteine up to the conserved J-encoded phenylalanine. In an earlier analysis of around 600 of the donors, sequences lacking an unambiguous match to a single V gene segment were excluded. An earlier analysis of a few hundred of the donors classified V segments as functional when productive rearrangements were above 56.7% and as segregating when the standard deviation between donors was above 5%. A statistical classification framework was developed to diagnose cytomegalovirus status using the catalog of TCR beta chain sequences. In a later analysis, TCR nucleotide sequences were compared against IMGT/GENE-DB human TR gene sequences so that V and J genes could be assigned. Using the TCRdist pipeline, a later analysis assigned CDR3 sequences along with most-parsimonious VDJ recombination scenarios. In a later analysis, each TCR beta chain was defined by its CDR3 amino acid sequence together with its V-gene family, and reads lacking a unique V-gene family were excluded. To address suspected cross-contamination and a sequencing artifact, a later analysis removed approximately 600 highly shared, low-generation-probability nucleotide sequences. A later analysis calculated a clonal expansion index for each public chain from normalized within-repertoire ranks of inferred template counts. A later analysis computed generation probabilities with a VDJ recombination model fitted to out-of-frame rearrangements, and checked the results against IGoR. In a later analysis, hypergeometric tests were used to score TCR-TCR, TCR-HLA and TCR-CMV co-occurrence, with a repertoire-size bias correction applied to TCR pairs. To estimate false discovery rates, a later analysis permuted the HLA or CMV assignments 20 times. In a later analysis, co-occurring TCRs were grouped with DBSCAN, and TCRdist sequence similarity was added when clustering was performed within HLA-allele-positive subsets. Repertoires with fewer than 30,000 or more than 120,000 public chains were left out of co-occurrence clustering, as were five repertoires with anomalous nucleotide sharing. What TCRdb holds here is the immuneACCESS table cut down to in-frame rearrangements. Part of the clones is not present; checked against another copy, under half of the missing clones reflect an unresolved V gene, and the others are unexplained. V and J calls and clone size are copied from that table; D and trimming were computed from the DNA. Within this sample are 80,000 to 100,000 clones, with under 80% of them counted one time only. Around 7.5% of the sample lies in the top ten.

The cohort was made up of several hundred healthy bone marrow donors. At the time of sampling, all cohort members were nominally healthy, though unrecorded immune exposures were likely present. The donor tested CMV seropositive, placing the donor among the 310 or so seropositive members of the cohort. Each donor provided a peripheral blood sample, and peripheral blood mononuclear cells were used for TCR beta sequencing. Genomic DNA extraction from the blood cell samples was performed with the Qiagen DNeasy Blood Extraction Kit. What the work shows at the level of the full study, not this receptor alone: Most TCR sequences were seen in very few donors, while some public TCRs were found in many individuals. Because HLA typing was missing for some donors at each locus, association tests included only the typed subset. According to a later analysis, TCR association rates differed among HLA loci, with DRB1 alleles showing the most associated TCRs and HLA-C alleles showing the fewest. In a later analysis, 15,000 to 20,000 TCR beta sequences were associated with specific HLA alleles at a false discovery rate of 0.05. In vitro tests confirmed that a few of the cytomegalovirus-associated TCR beta chains recognize cytomegalovirus antigens. According to a later genetic analysis, donors in an Asian-associated ancestry cluster had fewer N-insertions in productive TCRs than the roughly 670-donor mean. In both the original and validation cohorts, the classifier was reported to diagnose cytomegalovirus status with high specificity and sensitivity. An earlier analysis of around 540 of the donors showed that most TCR beta V segments appeared in productive rearrangements either about 90% or about 30% of the time, which broadly matched IMGT annotations. A later analysis found that HLA-associated TCR beta chains were more clonally expanded and had lower generation probabilities than equally common non-associated chains. Several of the top co-occurrence clusters appeared to be linked to parvovirus B19, influenza, CMV and Epstein-Barr virus, according to a later analysis. In a later analysis, most CMV-associated TCR beta chains were found to appear HLA-restricted, with HLA associations seemingly driven largely by CMV exposure. Some IMGT-functional V segments, including TRBV6-2 and TRBV6-3, could not be distinguished by the 87-base-pair reads and were therefore excluded. Roughly uniform sequencing depth across donors was assumed in presence/absence analyses, although this assumption may not hold. An association between a missense DCLRE1C variant and V-gene and J-gene trimming of TCR beta chains was found in a later genetic analysis and replicated in an independent cohort. The only immune exposure information available for the cohort was CMV serostatus. The study listed 164 TCR beta chains as associated with cytomegalovirus. A further reported finding was that TCR beta sequences accurately predicted the HLA-A and HLA-B alleles for most subjects in the first cohort. Only TCR beta chains were sequenced in this cohort, and the absence of alpha or paired-chain data limited detectable features. Some 16 rarely observed V segments, including chromosome 9 orphons, were excluded from the earlier analysis of about 500 of the donors because counts were too low. When HLA alleles, especially DR and DQ, strongly co-occurred, attributing TCR associations to individual alleles was difficult. Correlated functional status among segregating V segments might be attributable to linkage disequilibrium, but an unknown experimental factor could not be ruled out. It was suggested by the authors that the approach could potentially be generalized to other disease states and immunological phenotypes. The sequencing pipeline was judged likely to have produced a cluster of highly shared sequence variants as a technical artifact.

Turning to this clone: The clone's antigen remains unknown. No base-level quality is on record; no much larger clone is a single base apart.

This receptor was taken from a man aged 45-65 years in good health and CMV-seropositive. The specimen was PBMCs. The chain employs TRBV7-9 and TRBJ1-1, with no confidently assigned D gene. The CDR3 has the sequence CASSAGRMNTEAFF. The bases read TGTGCCAGCAGCGCCGGGAGGATGAACACTGAAGCTTTCTTT.